This T cell receptor (beta chain) was sequenced for a study of OX40 agonist ivuxolimab in advanced cancers. Profiled with immunoSEQ multiplex PCR; TCRdb holds only in-frame clones, not every one. The table has 75,000 to 95,000 clones, 75% to 90% seen once; the top ten hold roughly 0.22%. The CDR3 extends over 12 amino acids. Trimming left V 5 bases short and J 6 bases short, with 11 bases between. Germline CDR1 and CDR2: GTSNPN and SVGIG (reference sequence). Sequences were derived from CD4+ or CD8+ T cells sorted from blood, sampled in a trial of the OX40 agonist ivuxolimab. This chain joins TRBV30 and TRBJ1-5, with D possibly being TRBD1 (6 bases). The receptor's source is an adult with an advanced solid tumor such as melanoma, head and neck, liver or kidney cancer. The CDR3, as DNA: TGTGCCTGGGGGGAACAGGGTCAGCCCCAGCATTTT. Its translation: CAWGEQGQPQHF.